These T cell receptor beta chains were read from a single sample in a study of T cell repertoires in cytomegalovirus infection. MiXCR was run by TCRdb on the reads, yielding one entry per CDR3 protein. The sample lists 350,000 to 450,000 distinct CDR3 sequences, over 15% occurring once. Sequencing was carried out using PBMCs. Receptors were obtained from a human donor in good health (CMV status not recorded). Some clones in this sample may be carry-over from other donors' samples. The CDR3 runs from the conserved cysteine through the conserved F or W. The D gene is left open where the match is weak.

D gene	J gene	V gene	CDR3 protein
-	TRBJ2-3	TRBV20-1	CSAPIVGADTQYF
-	TRBJ2-1	TRBV7-2	CASTIDWNPNEQFF
TRBD2	TRBJ2-1	TRBV3-1	CASSQPGGKSEQFF
TRBD2	TRBJ2-1	TRBV7-2	CASSLAVAGEYNEQFF
-	TRBJ1-1	TRBV12-3/TRBV12-4	CASSIRTGGAFF
-	TRBJ2-1	TRBV20-1	CSVTSSGDNEQFF
-	TRBJ2-1	TRBV19	CASSPRPASSSYNEQFF
-	TRBJ1-6	TRBV6-2/TRBV6-3	CASSYGQRATYNSPLHF
TRBD2	TRBJ2-1	TRBV11-2	CASSFTLAGLNEQFF
TRBD1	TRBJ2-3	TRBV6-6	CASSFPRGRYGDTQYF
-	TRBJ1-5	TRBV6-1	CASSGTLLNQPQHF
TRBD1	TRBJ2-2	TRBV28	CASREAPGQGGTGELFF
-	TRBJ2-7	TRBV7-2	CASSPRLVGAYEQYF
-	TRBJ2-5	TRBV7-9	CASSLGWTGQGQETQYF
-	TRBJ1-1	TRBV10-3	CAISGGAGGRTEAFF